This is a list of T cell receptor beta chains from one sample in a study of regulatory dendritic cells for organ transplantation. Only in-frame clones appear in the TCRdb table, and some are missing; sequencing was by immunoSEQ multiplex PCR. The sample holds roughly 12,000 clones, about 70% seen once. These TCRs' antigens remain unknown. Material for sequencing was naive CD4+ T cells from blood cultured with regulatory dendritic cells. The receptors were sampled from a human donor in good health. Both conserved end residues are part of each CDR3. D genes are given only for firm matches. The size entry is marked missing in some rows and otherwise reads once, few, many or a size class.

TRBV7-9	TRBJ2-3	.	14	.	CASSQGLDPDTQYF	TGTGCCAGCAGCCAGGGGCTAGATCCTGATACGCAGTATTTT
TRBV5-1	TRBJ1-6	.	15	TRBD1	CASSLTGGNNSPLHF	TGCGCCAGCAGCTTAACAGGGGGGAATAATTCACCCCTCCACTTT
TRBV6-5	TRBJ2-1	.	14	TRBD1	CASSTRQGWDEQFF	TGTGCCAGCAGTACCCGACAGGGCTGGGATGAGCAGTTCTTC
TRBV18	TRBJ1-5	medium-sized	13	.	CASSNLESQPQHF	TGTGCCAGCTCAAACCTAGAGAGTCAGCCCCAGCATTTT
TRBV27	TRBJ2-6	few	14	.	CASSLQNGANVLTF	TGTGCCAGCAGTTTACAGAACGGGGCCAACGTCCTGACTTTC
TRBV11-3	TRBJ1-1	.	14	.	CASSLGIQGTEAFF	TGTGCCAGCAGCTTAGGAATCCAGGGCACTGAAGCTTTCTTT
TRBV9	TRBJ2-5	.	15	TRBD2	CASSLGGDGKETQYF	TGTGCCAGCAGCTTGGGAGGGGACGGCAAAGAGACCCAGTACTTC
TRBV6-6	TRBJ1-1	.	15	TRBD1	CASRDRGAVNTEAFF	TGTGCCAGCAGGGACAGGGGGGCCGTGAACACTGAAGCTTTCTTT
TRBV7-2	TRBJ2-3	.	16	TRBD2	CASSLVAGGLTNTQYF	TGTGCCAGCAGCTTAGTGGCGGGGGGCCTCACAAATACGCAGTATTTT
TRBV6-5	TRBJ2-6	.	16	.	CASSYSRASGANVLTF	TGTGCCAGCAGTTACTCTCGAGCCTCTGGGGCCAACGTCCTGACTTTC
TRBV5-1	TRBJ2-5	.	14	TRBD2	CASSPAGGQETQYF	TGCGCCAGCAGCCCAGCGGGGGGACAAGAGACCCAGTACTTC
TRBV2	TRBJ1-1	.	14	.	CASSLRGATNEAFF	TGTGCCAGCAGTCTACGGGGGGCGACCAATGAAGCTTTCTTT
TRBV6-5	TRBJ2-7	.	14	TRBD2	CASSPTSGGYEQYF	TGTGCCAGCAGTCCGACTAGCGGGGGCTACGAGCAGTACTTC
TRBV5-1	TRBJ1-3	few	14	TRBD1	CASSPGTGGNTIYF	TGCGCCAGCAGCCCGGGGACAGGTGGAAACACCATATATTTT
TRBV5-1	TRBJ2-3	once	14	TRBD2	CASSQGLASDTQYF	TGCGCCAGCAGCCAGGGACTAGCGAGTGATACGCAGTATTTT
TRBV25-1	TRBJ2-7	.	15	TRBD1	CASSRQGIQQYEQYF	TGTGCCAGCAGTAGACAGGGAATCCAACAGTACGAGCAGTACTTC
TRBV6-6	TRBJ2-3	.	12	.	CASSTRGDTQYF	TGTGCCAGCAGCACCCGAGGTGATACGCAGTATTTT
TRBV7-2	TRBJ2-5	.	17	TRBD1	CASSLGWGRGNGETQYF	TGTGCCAGCAGCTTAGGCTGGGGCAGGGGGAACGGGGAGACCCAGTACTTC
TRBV6-5	TRBJ2-7	few	14	.	CASSYSRSSYEQYF	TGTGCCAGCAGTTACTCGCGAAGCTCCTACGAGCAGTACTTC
TRBV10-2	TRBJ2-7	.	15	TRBD1	CASSDPRDRVLEQYF	TGCGCCAGCAGTGACCCGAGGGACAGGGTTCTCGAGCAGTACTTC
TRBV5-1	TRBJ2-1	.	15	TRBD2	CASSSLAGGPNEQFF	TGCGCCAGCAGCTCCCTAGCGGGGGGGCCCAATGAGCAGTTCTTC
TRBV6-6	TRBJ1-4	few	14	TRBD1	CASSLGQGMEKLFF	TGTGCCAGCAGCTTGGGACAGGGGATGGAAAAACTGTTTTTT
TRBV10-2	TRBJ2-7	few	15	TRBD2	CASSLTSGVSYEQYF	TGCGCCAGCAGTCTCACTAGCGGGGTCTCCTACGAGCAGTACTTC
TRBV9	TRBJ2-7	few	15	.	CASSVGETPTYEQYF	TGTGCCAGCAGCGTAGGGGAGACACCAACCTACGAGCAGTACTTC
TRBV4-1	TRBJ1-4	.	14	.	CASSQGGTFMRLFF	TGCGCCAGCAGCCAAGGGGGCACCTTTATGAGACTGTTTTTT
TRBV9	TRBJ1-5	few	15	.	CASSVGQGGNQPQHF	TGTGCCAGCAGCGTAGGGCAGGGCGGCAATCAGCCCCAGCATTTT
TRBV6-1	TRBJ1-5	.	16	.	CASSEGRTVVNQPQHF	TGTGCCAGCAGTGAAGGGCGGACAGTAGTCAATCAGCCCCAGCATTTT
TRBV6-4	TRBJ2-1	.	15	TRBD1	CASSRDSPRYNEQFF	TGTGCCAGCAGTCGGGACAGTCCAAGGTACAATGAGCAGTTCTTC
TRBV7-2	TRBJ1-1	.	14	TRBD1	CASSSMTGIAEAFF	TGTGCCAGCAGCTCCATGACAGGGATCGCTGAAGCTTTCTTT